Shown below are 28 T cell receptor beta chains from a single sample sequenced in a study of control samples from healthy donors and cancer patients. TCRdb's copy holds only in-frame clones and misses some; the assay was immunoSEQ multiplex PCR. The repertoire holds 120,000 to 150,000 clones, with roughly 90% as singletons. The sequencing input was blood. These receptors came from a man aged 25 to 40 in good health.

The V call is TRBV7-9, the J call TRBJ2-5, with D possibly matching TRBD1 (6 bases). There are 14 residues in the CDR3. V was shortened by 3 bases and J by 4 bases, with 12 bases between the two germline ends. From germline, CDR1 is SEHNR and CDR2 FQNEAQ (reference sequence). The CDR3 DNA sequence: TGTGCCAGCAGCTTGACTGGGGGCCGAGAGACCCAGTACTTC. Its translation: CASSLTGGRETQYF.

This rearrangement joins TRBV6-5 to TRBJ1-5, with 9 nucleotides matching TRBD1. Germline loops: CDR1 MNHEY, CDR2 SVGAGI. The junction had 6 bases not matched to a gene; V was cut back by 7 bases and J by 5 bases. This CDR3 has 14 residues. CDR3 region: CASTGQGRDQPQHF. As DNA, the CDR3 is TGTGCCAGCACGGGACAGGGAAGGGATCAGCCCCAGCATTTT.

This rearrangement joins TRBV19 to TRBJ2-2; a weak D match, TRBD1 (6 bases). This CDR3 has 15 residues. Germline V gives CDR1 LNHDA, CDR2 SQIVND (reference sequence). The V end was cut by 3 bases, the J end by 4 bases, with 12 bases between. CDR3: CASSISGVLTGELFF. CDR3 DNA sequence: TGTGCCAGTAGTATTTCAGGGGTCCTCACCGGGGAGCTGTTTTTT.

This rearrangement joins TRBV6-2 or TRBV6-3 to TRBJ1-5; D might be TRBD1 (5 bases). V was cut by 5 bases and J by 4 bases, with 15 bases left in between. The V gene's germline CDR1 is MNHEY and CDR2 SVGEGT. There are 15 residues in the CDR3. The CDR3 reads CASSGGGSVNQPQHF. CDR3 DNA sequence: TGTGCCAGCAGTGGGGGGGGGAGTGTGAATCAGCCCCAGCATTTT.

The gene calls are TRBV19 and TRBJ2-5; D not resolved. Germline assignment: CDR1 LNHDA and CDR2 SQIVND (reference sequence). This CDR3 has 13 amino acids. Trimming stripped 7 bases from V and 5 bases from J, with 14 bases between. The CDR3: CASKPTRVETQYF. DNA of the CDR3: TGTGCCAGTAAACCCACAAGGGTGGAGACCCAGTACTTC.

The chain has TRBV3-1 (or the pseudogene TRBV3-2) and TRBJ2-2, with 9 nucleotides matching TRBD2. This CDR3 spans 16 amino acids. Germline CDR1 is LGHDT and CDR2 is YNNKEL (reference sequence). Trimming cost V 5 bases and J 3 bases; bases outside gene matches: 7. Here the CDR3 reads CASSFTTSGYTGELFF. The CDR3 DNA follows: TGTGCCAGCAGCTTTACGACTAGCGGTTACACCGGGGAGCTGTTTTTT.

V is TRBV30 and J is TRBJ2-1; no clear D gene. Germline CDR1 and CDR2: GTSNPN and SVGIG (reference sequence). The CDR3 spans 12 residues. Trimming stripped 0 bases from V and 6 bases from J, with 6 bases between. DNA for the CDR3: TGTGCCTGGAGTGTAGACACCAATGAGCAGTTCTTC. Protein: CAWSVDTNEQFF.

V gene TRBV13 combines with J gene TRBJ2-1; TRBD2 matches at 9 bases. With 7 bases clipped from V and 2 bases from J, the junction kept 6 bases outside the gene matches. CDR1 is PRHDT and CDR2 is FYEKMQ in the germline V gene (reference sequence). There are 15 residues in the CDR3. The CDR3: CASNLRLAAYNEQFF. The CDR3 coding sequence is TGTGCCAGCAACCTAAGACTAGCGGCCTACAATGAGCAGTTCTTC.

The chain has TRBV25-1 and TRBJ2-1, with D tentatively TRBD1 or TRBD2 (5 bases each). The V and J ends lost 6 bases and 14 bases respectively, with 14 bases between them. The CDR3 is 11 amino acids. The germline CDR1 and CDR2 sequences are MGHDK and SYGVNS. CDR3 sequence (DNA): TGTGCCAGCAGGTCCGGGGCCTGGAAGTTCTTC. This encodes CASRSGAWKFF.

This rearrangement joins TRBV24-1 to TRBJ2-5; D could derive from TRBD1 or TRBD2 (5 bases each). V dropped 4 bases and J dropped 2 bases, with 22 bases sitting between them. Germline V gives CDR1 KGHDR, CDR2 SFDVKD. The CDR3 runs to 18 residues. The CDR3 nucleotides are TGTGCCACCAGTGACCACCGGGACCAAGACAATCGACAAGAGACCCAGTACTTC. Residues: CATSDHRDQDNRQETQYF.

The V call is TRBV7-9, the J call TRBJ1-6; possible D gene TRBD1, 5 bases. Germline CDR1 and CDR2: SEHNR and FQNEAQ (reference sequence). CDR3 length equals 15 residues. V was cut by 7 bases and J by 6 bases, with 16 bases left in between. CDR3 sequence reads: CASNPGGTPNSPLHF. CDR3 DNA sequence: TGTGCCAGCAACCCAGGCGGGACTCCTAATTCACCCCTCCACTTT.

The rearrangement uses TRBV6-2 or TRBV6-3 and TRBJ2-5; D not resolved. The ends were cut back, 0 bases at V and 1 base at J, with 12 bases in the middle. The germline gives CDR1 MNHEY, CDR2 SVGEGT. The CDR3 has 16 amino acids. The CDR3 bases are TGTGCCAGCAGTTACTCCCCCAGGACGCTCCAAGAGACCCAGTACTTC. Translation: CASSYSPRTLQETQYF.

Written as DNA, the CDR3 is TGTGCCAGCAACTTAGACGGTGCAACTAATGAAAAACTGTTTTTT. This codes for CASNLDGATNEKLFF. The chain carries TRBV2 and TRBJ1-4, with D unclear. Trimming pared 7 bases from V and 0 bases from J, leaving 12 bases between. The CDR3 has 15 amino acids. Germline V gene lookup returns CDR1 SNHLY and CDR2 FYNNEI.

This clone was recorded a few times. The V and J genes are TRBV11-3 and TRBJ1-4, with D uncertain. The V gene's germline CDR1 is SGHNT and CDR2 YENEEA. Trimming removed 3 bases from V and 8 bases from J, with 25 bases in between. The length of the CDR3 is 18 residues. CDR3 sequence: CASSFPSLLGRRGEKLFF. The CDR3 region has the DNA TGTGCCAGCAGCTTCCCATCCCTGCTAGGTCGACGGGGAGAAAAACTGTTTTTT.

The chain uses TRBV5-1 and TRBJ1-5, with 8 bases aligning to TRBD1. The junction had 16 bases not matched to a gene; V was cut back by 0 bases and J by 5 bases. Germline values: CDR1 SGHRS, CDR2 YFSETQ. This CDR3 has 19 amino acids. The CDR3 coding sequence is TGCGCCAGCAGCTTGGGACCTCAACAGGGGGAACGGATCTATCAGCCCCAGCATTTT. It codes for CASSLGPQQGERIYQPQHF.

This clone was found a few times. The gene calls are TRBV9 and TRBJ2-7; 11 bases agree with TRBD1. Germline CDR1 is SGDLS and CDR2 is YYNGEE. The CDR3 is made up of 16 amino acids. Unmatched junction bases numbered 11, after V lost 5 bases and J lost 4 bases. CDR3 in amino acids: CASRILMGQGVYEQYF. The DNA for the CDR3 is TGTGCCAGCAGGATTCTTATGGGACAGGGGGTTTACGAGCAGTACTTC.

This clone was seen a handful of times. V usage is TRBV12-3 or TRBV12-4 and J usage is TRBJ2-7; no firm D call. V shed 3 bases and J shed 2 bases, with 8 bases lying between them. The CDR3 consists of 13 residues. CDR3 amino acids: CASSFSAAYEQYF. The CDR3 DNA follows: TGTGCCAGCAGTTTTAGTGCGGCCTACGAGCAGTACTTC.

The CDR3 loop reads CASSLVPPASIGASEQYF. The CDR3 DNA sequence: TGTGCCAGCAGCTTAGTACCCCCGGCGTCGATAGGCGCCAGCGAGCAGTACTTC. The chain couples TRBV7-4 to TRBJ2-7; no clear D. CDR1 and CDR2 (germline): SGHVT, SQSDAQ. The V and J ends lost 1 base and 6 bases respectively, with 25 bases between them. CDR3 size: 18 residues.

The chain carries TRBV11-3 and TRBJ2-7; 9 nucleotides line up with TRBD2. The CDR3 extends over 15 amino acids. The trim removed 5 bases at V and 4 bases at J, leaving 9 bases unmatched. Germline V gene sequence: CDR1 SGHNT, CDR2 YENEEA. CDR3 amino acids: CASSPQREAMYEQYF. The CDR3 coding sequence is TGTGCCAGCAGCCCACAGCGGGAGGCGATGTACGAGCAGTACTTC.

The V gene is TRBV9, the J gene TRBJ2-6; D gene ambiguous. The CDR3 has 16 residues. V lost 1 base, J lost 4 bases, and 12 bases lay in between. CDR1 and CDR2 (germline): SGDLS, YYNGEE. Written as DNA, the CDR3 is TGTGCCAGCAGCGTACCACCCCCTTCCGGGGCCAACGTCCTGACTTTC. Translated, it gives CASSVPPPSGANVLTF.

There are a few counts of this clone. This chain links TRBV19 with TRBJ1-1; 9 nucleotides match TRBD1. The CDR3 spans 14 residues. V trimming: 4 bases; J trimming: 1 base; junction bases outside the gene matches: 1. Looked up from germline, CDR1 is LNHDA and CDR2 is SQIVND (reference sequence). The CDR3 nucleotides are TGTGCCAGTAGTAGGACAGGGGAGAACACTGAAGCTTTCTTT. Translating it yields CASSRTGENTEAFF.

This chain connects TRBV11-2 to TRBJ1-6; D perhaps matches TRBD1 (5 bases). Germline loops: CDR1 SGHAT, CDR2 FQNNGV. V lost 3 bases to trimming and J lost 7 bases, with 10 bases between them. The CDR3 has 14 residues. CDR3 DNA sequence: TGTGCCAGCAGCTTCGGGGGAGGGAATTCACCCCTCCACTTT. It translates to CASSFGGGNSPLHF.

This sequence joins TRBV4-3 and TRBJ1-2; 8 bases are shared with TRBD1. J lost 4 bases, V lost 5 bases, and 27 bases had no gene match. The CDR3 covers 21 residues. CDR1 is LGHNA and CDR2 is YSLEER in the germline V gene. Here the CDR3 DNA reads TGCGCCAGCAGCGCCACGATGGGACAGGTCGCTTTTATCGCTGGGGTCTATGGCTACACCTTC. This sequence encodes CASSATMGQVAFIAGVYGYTF.

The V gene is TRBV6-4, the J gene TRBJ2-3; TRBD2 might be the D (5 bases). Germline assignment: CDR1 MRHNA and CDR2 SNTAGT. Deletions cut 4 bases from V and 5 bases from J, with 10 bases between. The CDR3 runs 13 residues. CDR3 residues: CASSGNEGDTQYF. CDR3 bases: TGTGCCAGCAGTGGTAATGAGGGAGATACGCAGTATTTT.

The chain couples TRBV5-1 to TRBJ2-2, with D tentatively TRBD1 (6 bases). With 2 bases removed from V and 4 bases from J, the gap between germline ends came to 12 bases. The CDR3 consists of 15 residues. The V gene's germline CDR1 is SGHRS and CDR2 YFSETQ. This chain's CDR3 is CASSFRGQSTGELFF. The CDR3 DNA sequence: TGCGCCAGCAGCTTCCGAGGACAGTCCACCGGGGAGCTGTTTTTT.

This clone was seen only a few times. CDR3 sequence reads: CASSPGTGNYEQYF. DNA of the CDR3: TGTGCCAGCAGCCCCGGGACAGGGAACTACGAGCAGTACTTC. The rearrangement links TRBV4-2 to TRBJ2-7, with 9 bases aligning to TRBD1. This CDR3 contains 14 residues. Looked up from germline, CDR1 is LGHNA and CDR2 is YNFKEQ. The ends lost 4 bases at V and 3 bases at J; junction bases unmatched: 4.

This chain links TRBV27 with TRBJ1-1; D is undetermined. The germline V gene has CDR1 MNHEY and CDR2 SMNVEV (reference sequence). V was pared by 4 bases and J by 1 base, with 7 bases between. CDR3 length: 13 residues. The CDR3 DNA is TGTGCCAGCAGTTCGGGAACGAACACTGAAGCTTTCTTT. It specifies CASSSGTNTEAFF.

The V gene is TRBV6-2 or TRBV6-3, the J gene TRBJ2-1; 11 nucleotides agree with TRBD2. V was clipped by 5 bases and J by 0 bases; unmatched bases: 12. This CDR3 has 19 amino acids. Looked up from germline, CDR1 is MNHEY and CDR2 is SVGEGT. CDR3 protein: CASSTWTSGPPSSYNEQFF. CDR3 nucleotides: TGTGCCAGCAGTACCTGGACTAGCGGGCCGCCGAGCTCCTACAATGAGCAGTTCTTC.